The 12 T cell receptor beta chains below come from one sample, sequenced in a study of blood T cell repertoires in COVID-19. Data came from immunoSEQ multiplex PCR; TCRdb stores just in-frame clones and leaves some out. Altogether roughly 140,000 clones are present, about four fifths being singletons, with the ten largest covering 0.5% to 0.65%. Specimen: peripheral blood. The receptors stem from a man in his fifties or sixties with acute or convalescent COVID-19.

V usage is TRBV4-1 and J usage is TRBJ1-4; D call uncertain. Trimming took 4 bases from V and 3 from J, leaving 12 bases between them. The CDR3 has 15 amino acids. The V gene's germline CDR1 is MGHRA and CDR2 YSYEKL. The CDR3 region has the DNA TGCGCCAGCAGCCTCGCCTGGCAGGCTAATGAAAAACTGTTTTTT. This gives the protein CASSLAWQANEKLFF.

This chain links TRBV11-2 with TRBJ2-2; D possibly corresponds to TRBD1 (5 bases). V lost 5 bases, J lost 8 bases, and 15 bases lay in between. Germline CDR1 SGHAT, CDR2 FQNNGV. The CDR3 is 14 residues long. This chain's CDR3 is CASSDPRTWGELFF. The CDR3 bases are TGTGCCAGCAGCGACCCCCGGACATGGGGGGAGCTGTTTTTT.

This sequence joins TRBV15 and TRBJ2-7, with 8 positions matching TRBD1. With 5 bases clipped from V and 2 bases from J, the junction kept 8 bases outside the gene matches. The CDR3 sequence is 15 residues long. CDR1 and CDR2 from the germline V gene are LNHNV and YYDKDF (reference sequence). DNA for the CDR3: TGTGCCACCAGCTCGTTAGGACAGGGCACCTACGAGCAGTACTTC. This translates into CATSSLGQGTYEQYF.

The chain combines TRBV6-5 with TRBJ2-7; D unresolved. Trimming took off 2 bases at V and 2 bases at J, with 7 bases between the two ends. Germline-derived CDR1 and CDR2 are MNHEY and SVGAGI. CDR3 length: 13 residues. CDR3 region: CASSYGQTYEQYF. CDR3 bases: TGTGCCAGCAGTTACGGCCAGACCTACGAGCAGTACTTC.

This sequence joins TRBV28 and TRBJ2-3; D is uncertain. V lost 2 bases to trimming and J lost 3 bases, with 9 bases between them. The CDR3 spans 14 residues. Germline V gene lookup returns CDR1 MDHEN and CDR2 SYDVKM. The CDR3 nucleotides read TGTGCCAGCAGTTTACCCCTAGTAACAGATACGCAGTATTTT. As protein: CASSLPLVTDTQYF.

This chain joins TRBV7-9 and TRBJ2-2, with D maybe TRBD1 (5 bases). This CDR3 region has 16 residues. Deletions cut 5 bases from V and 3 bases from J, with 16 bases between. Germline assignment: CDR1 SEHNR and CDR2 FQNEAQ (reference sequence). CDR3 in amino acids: CASSPRPDSYTGELFF. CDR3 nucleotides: TGTGCCAGCAGCCCGAGGCCCGACAGCTACACCGGGGAGCTGTTTTTT.

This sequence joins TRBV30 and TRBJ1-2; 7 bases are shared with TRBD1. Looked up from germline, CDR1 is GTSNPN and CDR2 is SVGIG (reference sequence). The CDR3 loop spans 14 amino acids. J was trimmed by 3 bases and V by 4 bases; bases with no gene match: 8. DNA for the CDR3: TGTGCCTGGAATCCAGGGGGAGGACACTATGGCTACACCTTC. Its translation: CAWNPGGGHYGYTF.

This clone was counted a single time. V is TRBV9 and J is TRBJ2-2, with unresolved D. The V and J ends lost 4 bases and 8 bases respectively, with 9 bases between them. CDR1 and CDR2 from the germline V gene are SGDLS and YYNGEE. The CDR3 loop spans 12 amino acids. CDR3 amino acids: CASSSPPGELFF. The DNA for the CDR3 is TGTGCCAGCAGCTCTCCCCCTGGGGAGCTGTTTTTT.

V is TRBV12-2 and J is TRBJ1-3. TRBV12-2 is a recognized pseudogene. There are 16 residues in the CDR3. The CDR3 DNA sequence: TGTGCAAGTCGCTTAGGACTGGCCGACTCTGGAAACACCATATATTTT. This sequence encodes CASRLGLADSGNTIYF.

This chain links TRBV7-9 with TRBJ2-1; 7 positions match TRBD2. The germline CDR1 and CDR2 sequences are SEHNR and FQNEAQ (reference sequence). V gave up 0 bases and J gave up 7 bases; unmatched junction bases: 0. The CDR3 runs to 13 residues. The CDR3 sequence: CASSLAGGNEQFF. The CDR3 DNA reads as TGTGCCAGCAGCTTAGCGGGGGGGAATGAGCAGTTCTTC. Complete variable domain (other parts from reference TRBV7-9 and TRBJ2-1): DTGVSQNPRHKITKRGQNVTFRCDPISEHNRLYWYRQTLGQGPEFLTYFQNEAQLEKSRLLSDRFSAERPKGSFSTLEIQRTEQGDSAMYLCASSLAGGNEQFFGPGTRLTVL.

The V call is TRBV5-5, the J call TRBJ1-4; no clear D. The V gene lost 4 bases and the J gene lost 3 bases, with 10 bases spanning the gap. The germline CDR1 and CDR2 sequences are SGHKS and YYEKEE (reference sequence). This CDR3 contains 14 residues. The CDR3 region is CASSSHSSNEKLFF. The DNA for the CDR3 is TGTGCCAGCAGCAGCCACAGTTCTAATGAAAAACTGTTTTTT.

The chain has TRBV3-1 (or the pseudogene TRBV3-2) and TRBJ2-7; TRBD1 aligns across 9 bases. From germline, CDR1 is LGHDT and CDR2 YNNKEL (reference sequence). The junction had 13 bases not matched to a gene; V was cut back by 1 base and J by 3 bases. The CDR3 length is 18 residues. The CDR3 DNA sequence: TGTGCCAGCAGCCAAGCCTCAACGGACAGGGGTTGGGGCTACGAGCAGTACTTC. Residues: CASSQASTDRGWGYEQYF.